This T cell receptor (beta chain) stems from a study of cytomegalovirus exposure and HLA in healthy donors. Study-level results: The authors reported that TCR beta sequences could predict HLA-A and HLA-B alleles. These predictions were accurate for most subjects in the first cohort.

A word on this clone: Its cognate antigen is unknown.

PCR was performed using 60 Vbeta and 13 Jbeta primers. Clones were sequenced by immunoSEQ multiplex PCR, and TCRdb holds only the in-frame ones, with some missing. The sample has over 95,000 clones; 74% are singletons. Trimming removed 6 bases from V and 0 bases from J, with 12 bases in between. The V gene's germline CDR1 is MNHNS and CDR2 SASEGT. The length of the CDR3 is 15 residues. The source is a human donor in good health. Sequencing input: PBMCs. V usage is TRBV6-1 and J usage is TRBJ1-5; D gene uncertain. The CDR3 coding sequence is TGTGCCAGCAGGCCAGACTATAATAGCAATCAGCCCCAGCATTTT. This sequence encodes CASRPDYNSNQPQHF.